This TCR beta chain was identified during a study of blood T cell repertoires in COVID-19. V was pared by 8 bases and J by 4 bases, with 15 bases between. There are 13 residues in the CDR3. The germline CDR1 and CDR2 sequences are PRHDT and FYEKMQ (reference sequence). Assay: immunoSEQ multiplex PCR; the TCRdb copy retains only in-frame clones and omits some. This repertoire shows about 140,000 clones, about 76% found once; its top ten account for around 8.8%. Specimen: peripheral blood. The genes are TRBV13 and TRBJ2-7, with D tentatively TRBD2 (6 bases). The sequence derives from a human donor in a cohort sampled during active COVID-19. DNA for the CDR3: TGTGCCAGCGGGCTTCCCGGGACTTACGAGCAGTACTTC. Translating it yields CASGLPGTYEQYF.